This record concerns one T cell receptor beta chain sequence. The antigen is undetermined. This sample was included in a study of T cell responses to AZD1222 COVID-19 vaccine. General observations from the study: Spike as a whole was targeted by vaccine-associated CD4 TCRs, dominant at 160-218 and 743-854.

Produced via immunoSEQ multiplex PCR; TCRdb's table is partial and in-frame only. This table holds approximately 150,000 clones, approximately 90% found once. The V end lost 3 bases, the J end lost 2 bases, and 17 bases lay between the germline ends. This CDR3 has 17 residues. CDR1 and CDR2 from the germline V gene are KGHSH and LQKENI. The chain links TRBV18 to TRBJ1-3, with D tentatively TRBD1 (6 bases). This TCR was sampled from an adult who received the MenACWY meningococcal vaccine as a control. The sample consisted of peripheral blood, taken 28 days after the second dose of the MenACWY control vaccine. This CDR3 reads CASSPNYRNRAGNTIYF. In DNA, the CDR3 is TGTGCCAGCTCACCGAATTATAGAAACAGGGCTGGAAACACCATATATTTT.